This T cell receptor (beta chain) is drawn from a study of blood T cell repertoires in COVID-19. About the research overall: Samples of COVID-19 (acute and convalescent) were obtained from the United States, Italy and Spain. In each case, the material was cDNA or gDNA derived from T cells, B-cell-depleted T cells, or PBMCs.

Authors' analysis steps: The authors estimated nucleated cell counts from reference gene primer amplification. Produced via immunoSEQ multiplex PCR; TCRdb's table is partial and in-frame only. V and J calls plus clone size are reproduced from that table; the DNA served to infer D and trimming. The table records about 200,000 clones, 75% to 85% of them present only once. The specimen was peripheral blood. This receptor was taken from a human donor in a cohort sampled during active COVID-19.

The CDR3 DNA follows: TGTGCCAGTAGCACCGGGACAGGGTTGATTTCAGTAACCGGGGAGCTGTTTTTT. Protein sequence: CASSTGTGLISVTGELFF. The V call is TRBV19, the J call TRBJ2-2, with 9 nucleotides matching TRBD1. Germline trimming cut 6 bases from V and 5 bases from J; bases unmatched to any gene: 16. Germline V gene lookup returns CDR1 LNHDA and CDR2 SQIVND (reference sequence). The CDR3 is 18 amino acids.